Reported below is one T cell receptor beta chain. Standard classification criteria confirmed type 1 or type 2 diabetes in all patients. Around 9.5 milliliters of peripheral blood were drawn from each donor. This specimen comes from a study of type 1 and type 2 diabetes patients. The CDR3 has 16 residues. Germline values: CDR1 MDHEN, CDR2 SYDVKM. Trimming took 3 bases from V and 1 from J, leaving 15 bases between them. Amplification started from genomic DNA. A primer set of 30 forward and 13 reverse primers amplified the CDR3. One entry per CDR3 protein results from TCRdb running MiXCR on the multiplex PCR reads. Of more than 250,000 distinct CDR3 sequences in the sample, around 50% were seen once.

This sequence originates from a man between 18 and 29 years old with type 2 diabetes. The sample comprised peripheral blood mononuclear cells (PBMCs). V and J are TRBV28 and TRBJ1-1; D call uncertain. CDR3 DNA: TGTGCCAGCAGTTTGGCAGCAGGCGCGTGGAACACTGAAGCTTTCTTT. This sequence encodes CASSLAAGAWNTEAFF.